Below are 31 T cell receptor beta chains sequenced from a single sample in a study of OX40 agonist ivuxolimab in advanced cancers. Repertoires were generated with immunoSEQ multiplex PCR, while TCRdb's copy carries only in-frame clones and drops some. The repertoire consists of over 80,000 clones, with approximately 87% occurring once and the leading ten covering around 5.9%. The sequencing used CD4+ or CD8+ T cells sorted from blood, collected in a trial of the OX40 agonist ivuxolimab. The receptors originated from an adult with an advanced solid tumor such as melanoma, head and neck, liver or kidney cancer.

This clone was seen a single time. The gene calls are TRBV29-1 and TRBJ2-2; 9 bases are shared with TRBD1. V lost 4 bases to trimming and J lost 7 bases; unmatched junction nucleotides: 4. The CDR3 extends over 13 amino acids. Germline V CDR1 and CDR2: SQVTM, ANQGSEA. The CDR3 reads CSVAGQGIGELFF. CDR3 nucleotide sequence: TGCAGCGTTGCCGGACAGGGGATCGGGGAGCTGTTTTTT.

The chain carries TRBV10-1 and TRBJ2-1; a possible D gene is TRBD1 (6 bases). The CDR3 extends over 15 amino acids. The germline gives CDR1 WNHNN, CDR2 SYGVQD (reference sequence). Trimming removed 6 bases at V and 7 bases at J, with 19 bases between. CDR3 sequence: CASSSPFTGQNEQFF. Here the CDR3 DNA reads TGCGCCAGCAGCTCGCCTTTTACAGGGCAAAATGAGCAGTTCTTC.

The chain links TRBV18 to TRBJ2-7; D gene uncertain. Germline CDR1 KGHSH, CDR2 LQKENI. CDR3 length equals 17 residues. Trimming removed 2 bases from V and 0 bases from J, with 17 bases in between. CDR3 DNA sequence: TGTGCCAGCTCACCATCAACCTCCGTGATGAGCTCCTACGAGCAGTACTTC. This codes for CASSPSTSVMSSYEQYF.

This rearrangement joins TRBV11-3 to TRBJ2-2, with a weak D call TRBD1 (5 bases). Germline CDR1 SGHNT, CDR2 YENEEA. The germline V and J ends were trimmed by 3 bases and 4 bases, with 6 bases remaining between them. CDR3 length: 13 residues. Here the CDR3 reads CASSFRVTGELFF. In nucleotides, the CDR3 is TGTGCCAGCAGCTTCAGGGTCACCGGGGAGCTGTTTTTT. Full variable domain (rest looked up from reference TRBV11-3 and TRBJ2-2): EAGVVQSPRYKIIEKKQPVAFWCNPISGHNTLYWYLQNLGQGPELLIRYENEEAVDDSQLPKDRFSAERLKGVDSTLKIQPAELGDSAVYLCASSFRVTGELFFGEGSRLTVL.

The rearrangement links TRBV5-1 to TRBJ2-6; D possibly corresponds to TRBD2 (5 bases). This CDR3 spans 14 amino acids. The V gene lost 7 bases and the J gene lost 0 bases, with 8 bases spanning the gap. In germline, CDR1 is SGHRS, CDR2 YFSETQ. The CDR3, as DNA: TGCGCCAGCGGAGGTGTCTCTGGGGCCAACGTCCTGACTTTC. This gives the protein CASGGVSGANVLTF.

V and J are TRBV4-1 and TRBJ1-1, with D tentatively TRBD1 (5 bases). The germline V and J ends were trimmed by 2 bases and 1 base, with 8 bases remaining between them. The CDR3 sequence is 14 residues long. Germline loops: CDR1 MGHRA, CDR2 YSYEKL. Written as DNA, the CDR3 is TGCGCCAGCAGCCAACCGGACAAGAACACTGAAGCTTTCTTT. It specifies CASSQPDKNTEAFF.

V and J are TRBV5-1 and TRBJ1-1; D gene ambiguous. The CDR3 sequence is 16 residues long. V was trimmed by 0 bases and J by 0 bases, leaving 12 bases between them. CDR1 SGHRS and CDR2 YFSETQ come from the germline V gene. DNA for the CDR3: TGCGCCAGCAGCTTGGCCGGAAAGGCAGTGAACACTGAAGCTTTCTTT. Translated: CASSLAGKAVNTEAFF.

V usage is TRBV4-2 and J usage is TRBJ2-1, with 7 positions matching TRBD2. J gave up 3 bases and V 1 base, and 3 bases lay outside the gene matches. CDR1 LGHNA and CDR2 YNFKEQ come from the germline V gene. The CDR3 spans 15 residues. The CDR3: CASSQGLADYNEQFF. CDR3 DNA: TGTGCCAGCAGCCAAGGTCTAGCGGACTACAATGAGCAGTTCTTC.

The rearrangement links TRBV30 to TRBJ1-6, with D unresolved. V was cut by 3 bases and J by 10 bases, with 10 bases left in between. The CDR3 totals 12 residues. Germline assignment: CDR1 GTSNPN and CDR2 SVGIG (reference sequence). The CDR3 DNA sequence: TGTGCCTGGAGCGAAGGAGGATCACCCCTCCACTTT. This codes for CAWSEGGSPLHF.

Only a few counts were recorded for this clone. This chain connects TRBV19 to TRBJ2-7, with 9 bases identical to TRBD1. In germline, CDR1 is LNHDA, CDR2 SQIVND (reference sequence). The CDR3 extends over 14 amino acids. V was clipped by 8 bases and J by 4 bases; unmatched bases: 9. Here the CDR3 reads CASRGTGRQYEQYF. CDR3 nucleotides: TGTGCCAGTCGCGGGACAGGGAGGCAGTACGAGCAGTACTTC.

The rearrangement uses TRBV5-1 and TRBJ2-7; D unclear. V dropped 0 bases and J dropped 6 bases, with 13 bases sitting between them. Germline CDR1 and CDR2: SGHRS and YFSETQ. CDR3 length equals 14 residues. This chain's CDR3 is CASSLGLDSGEQYF. CDR3 sequence (DNA): TGCGCCAGCAGCTTGGGTTTGGATTCTGGCGAGCAGTACTTC.

The gene calls are TRBV5-5 and TRBJ1-1; D gene unclear. Germline V CDR1 and CDR2: SGHKS, YYEKEE (reference sequence). The ends were cut back, 3 bases at V and 3 bases at J, with 15 bases in the middle. The CDR3 is 15 residues long. Here the CDR3 reads CASSWTSRADTEAFF. As DNA, the CDR3 is TGTGCCAGCAGCTGGACGTCCCGGGCGGACACTGAAGCTTTCTTT.

This clone was detected a few times. The chain recombines TRBV13 with TRBJ2-2; D is unresolved. CDR1 is PRHDT and CDR2 is FYEKMQ in the germline V gene (reference sequence). This CDR3 is 12 amino acids long. Trimming took 5 bases from V and 6 from J, leaving 7 bases between them. This CDR3 reads CASSSGSGELFF. In nucleotides, the CDR3 is TGTGCCAGCAGCAGTGGGTCCGGGGAGCTGTTTTTT.

As to this clone: Germline is not matched at one junction end, which may reflect a read error. This chain links TRBV5-1 with TRBJ1-2; D unresolved. There are 15 residues in the CDR3. The germline V gene has CDR1 SGHRS and CDR2 YFSETQ. The CDR3 bases are TGTGCCAGCAGCTTGGCCGTCAAGCGCCACTATGGCTACACCTTC. The encoded protein is CASSLAVKRHYGYTF.

V is TRBV7-2 and J is TRBJ1-2, with 7 bases lining up with TRBD1. Looked up from germline, CDR1 is SGHTA and CDR2 is FQGNSA. The CDR3 totals 15 residues. J lost 4 bases, V lost 5 bases, and 10 bases had no gene match. For the CDR3, the DNA is TGTGCCAGCAGCGGAACAGGGGTCCTCTCCTATGGCTACACCTTC. It encodes CASSGTGVLSYGYTF.

The rearrangement links TRBV9 to TRBJ2-3; possibly TRBD1 for D (6 bases). The CDR3 loop spans 15 amino acids. The germline V gene has CDR1 SGDLS and CDR2 YYNGEE. The germline V and J ends were trimmed by 3 bases and 0 bases, with 11 bases remaining between them. The CDR3, as DNA: TGTGCCAGCAGCGCGTCCGGGACAAGCACAGATACGCAGTATTTT. Its translation is CASSASGTSTDTQYF.

CDR3 DNA: TGTGCCAGCAGACAATTGGGGGCTCGGTCGACAGATACGCAGTATTTT. Translated: CASRQLGARSTDTQYF. The chain carries TRBV5-6 and TRBJ2-3, with a tentative D call TRBD1 (6 bases). The CDR3 consists of 16 residues. V was cut by 5 bases and J by 3 bases, with 19 bases left in between. Germline CDR1 SGHDT, CDR2 YYEEEE.

The CDR3 loop reads CASSLVVGRNEKLFF. In DNA, the CDR3 is TGCGCCAGCAGCTTGGTGGTGGGGCGTAATGAAAAACTGTTTTTT. V gene TRBV5-1 combines with J gene TRBJ1-4, with a tentative D call TRBD1 (5 bases). CDR3 length equals 15 residues. Germline V gene lookup returns CDR1 SGHRS and CDR2 YFSETQ. V dropped 0 bases and J dropped 4 bases, with 10 bases sitting between them. Based on the CDR3 plus reference TRBV5-1 and TRBJ1-4, the full variable domain is KAGVTQTPRYLIKTRGQQVTLSCSPISGHRSVSWYQQTPGQGLQFLFEYFSETQRNKGNFPGRFSGRQFSNSRSEMNVSTLELGDSALYLCASSLVVGRNEKLFFGSGTQLSVL.

The CDR3 sequence is CASSVSGTGGAYEQYF. The CDR3 nucleotides read TGTGCCAGCAGCGTATCCGGGACAGGGGGAGCCTACGAGCAGTACTTC. The chain recombines TRBV9 with TRBJ2-7, with TRBD1 identical over 11 bases. CDR1 is SGDLS and CDR2 is YYNGEE in the germline V gene. This CDR3 region has 16 residues. The V gene end was trimmed by 1 base and the J gene end by 2 bases; junction bases not matched to a gene: 5.

This clone appeared a single time. The J gene is TRBJ2-1, the V gene TRBV7-6; 8 nucleotides align to TRBD1. Germline-derived CDR1 and CDR2 are SGHVS and FNYEAQ. With 5 bases clipped from V and 7 bases from J, the junction kept 7 bases outside the gene matches. The CDR3 extends over 14 amino acids. The CDR3 loop is CASSTGQGWNEQFF. For the CDR3, the DNA is TGTGCCAGCAGCACTGGACAGGGATGGAATGAGCAGTTCTTC.

V gene TRBV6-5 combines with J gene TRBJ1-1; D uncertain. With 0 bases removed from V and 8 bases from J, the gap between germline ends came to 13 bases. Germline V gene sequence: CDR1 MNHEY, CDR2 SVGAGI. This CDR3 is built from 14 residues. CDR3 residues: CASSYSGIGSEAFF. The CDR3 DNA is TGTGCCAGCAGTTACTCGGGGATCGGGTCAGAAGCTTTCTTT.

The rearrangement links TRBV11-2 to TRBJ2-6; a weak D match, TRBD1 (5 bases). V dropped 6 bases and J dropped 3 bases, with 12 bases sitting between them. Germline V CDR1 and CDR2: SGHAT, FQNNGV. The CDR3 is 15 amino acids. This CDR3 reads CASSYTGSGANVLTF. Here the CDR3 DNA reads TGTGCCAGCAGTTATACAGGAAGTGGGGCCAACGTCCTGACTTTC.

This sequence joins TRBV27 and TRBJ2-1; D gene ambiguous. The germline V gene has CDR1 MNHEY and CDR2 SMNVEV (reference sequence). V lost 5 bases, J lost 1 base, and 6 bases lay in between. The CDR3 has 13 residues. The CDR3 loop reads CASSGPSYNEQFF. DNA of the CDR3: TGTGCCAGCAGTGGGCCGTCCTACAATGAGCAGTTCTTC.

The chain recombines TRBV5-1 with TRBJ2-3; 8 positions match TRBD2. V trimming: 3 bases; J trimming: 3 bases; junction bases outside the gene matches: 15. The CDR3 is 18 amino acids. The germline CDR1 and CDR2 sequences are SGHRS and YFSETQ. In nucleotides, the CDR3 is TGCGCCAGCAGCTGGGGGGCCGTTAGCGGGACAAAAACAGATACGCAGTATTTT. It specifies CASSWGAVSGTKTDTQYF.

The chain couples TRBV5-4 to TRBJ1-2; 9 bases align to TRBD1. The CDR3 covers 12 residues. Germline CDR1 and CDR2: SGHNT and YYREEE (reference sequence). V gave up 3 bases and J gave up 8 bases; unmatched junction bases: 2. The CDR3 here is CASSWGQGGYTF. The DNA for the CDR3 is TGTGCCAGCAGCTGGGGACAGGGAGGCTACACCTTC.

The chain uses TRBV6-6 and TRBJ2-7, with D possibly TRBD2 on 6 matching bases. Germline V gives CDR1 MNHNY, CDR2 SVGAGI (reference sequence). This CDR3 comprises 15 residues. V was clipped by 6 bases and J by 2 bases, with 17 bases between them. The CDR3 loop is CASRDPGLSPYEQYF. CDR3 bases: TGTGCCAGCAGGGACCCGGGACTCAGCCCCTACGAGCAGTACTTC.

The chain links TRBV6-6 to TRBJ2-1; D gene ambiguous. Germline CDR1 MNHNY, CDR2 SVGAGI (reference sequence). The CDR3 is 13 residues long. Trimming stripped 0 bases from V and 9 bases from J, with 9 bases between. The CDR3: CASSYSFTGEQFF. The CDR3 DNA sequence: TGTGCCAGCAGTTACTCGTTCACCGGTGAGCAGTTCTTC.

The V gene is TRBV29-1, the J gene TRBJ1-1; tentatively, D is TRBD1 (5 bases). CDR3 length: 14 amino acids. Germline CDR1 is SQVTM and CDR2 is ANQGSEA. V was shortened by 1 base and J by 4 bases, with 13 bases between the two germline ends. CDR3 amino acids: CSVEGGEGPTEAFF. The CDR3 region has the DNA TGCAGCGTTGAAGGGGGCGAAGGTCCCACTGAAGCTTTCTTT.

In its sample, this clone was seen once. CDR3 nucleotide sequence: TGTGCCAGTAGTTGGGGACAGAGCTCCTACAATGAGCAGTTCTTC. It codes for CASSWGQSSYNEQFF. The chain couples TRBV19 to TRBJ2-1; 7 nucleotides agree with TRBD1. The CDR3 runs to 15 residues. Per the germline V gene, CDR1 is LNHDA and CDR2 is SQIVND (reference sequence). V shed 5 bases, J shed 0 bases, and the junction held 4 bases outside the gene matches.

This rearrangement joins TRBV4-1 to TRBJ2-7, with 7 positions matching TRBD1. V was pared by 2 bases and J by 3 bases, with 7 bases of the junction left unmatched. Germline V gives CDR1 MGHRA, CDR2 YSYEKL. The CDR3 has 15 amino acids. In DNA form, the CDR3 reads TGCGCCAGCAGCCAATACCGGGCAGGGGGCTACGAGCAGTACTTC. Translation: CASSQYRAGGYEQYF.

The chain carries TRBV9 and TRBJ1-2, with D tentatively TRBD1 (6 bases). The CDR3 loop spans 14 amino acids. Trimming shortened V by 3 bases and J by 8 bases, and 17 bases separated the two germline ends. The germline V gene has CDR1 SGDLS and CDR2 YYNGEE. Written as DNA, the CDR3 is TGTGCCAGCAGCGCGGGGGCCGGGCCGAGGGGCTACACCTTC. This encodes CASSAGAGPRGYTF.